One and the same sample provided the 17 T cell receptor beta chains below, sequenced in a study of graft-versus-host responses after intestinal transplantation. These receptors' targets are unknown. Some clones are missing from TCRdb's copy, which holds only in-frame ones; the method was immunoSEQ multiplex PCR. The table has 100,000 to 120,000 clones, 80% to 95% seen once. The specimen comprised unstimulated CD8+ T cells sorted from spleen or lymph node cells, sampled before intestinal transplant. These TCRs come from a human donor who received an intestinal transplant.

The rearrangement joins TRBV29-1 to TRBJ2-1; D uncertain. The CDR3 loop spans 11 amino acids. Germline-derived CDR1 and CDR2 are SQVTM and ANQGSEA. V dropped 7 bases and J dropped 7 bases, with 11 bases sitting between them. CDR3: CSDAAPNEQFF. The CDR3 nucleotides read TGCAGCGACGCGGCCCCTAATGAGCAGTTCTTC.

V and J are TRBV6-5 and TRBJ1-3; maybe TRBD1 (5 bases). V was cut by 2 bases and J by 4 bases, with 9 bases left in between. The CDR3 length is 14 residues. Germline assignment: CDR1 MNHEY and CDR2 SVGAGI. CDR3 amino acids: CASSYGGDGNTIYF. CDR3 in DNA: TGTGCCAGCAGTTACGGGGGGGACGGAAACACCATATATTTT.

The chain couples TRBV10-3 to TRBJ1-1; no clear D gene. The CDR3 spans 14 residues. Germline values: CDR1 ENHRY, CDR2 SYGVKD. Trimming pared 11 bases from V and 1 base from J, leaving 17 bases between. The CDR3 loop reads CASADGSRNTEAFF. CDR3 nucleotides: TGTGCCTCCGCGGACGGGAGTAGGAACACTGAAGCTTTCTTT.

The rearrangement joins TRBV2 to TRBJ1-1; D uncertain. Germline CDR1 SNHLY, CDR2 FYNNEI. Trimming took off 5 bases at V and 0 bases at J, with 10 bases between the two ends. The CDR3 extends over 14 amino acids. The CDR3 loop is CASSLSFMNTEAFF. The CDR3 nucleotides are TGTGCCAGCAGTCTTAGCTTCATGAACACTGAAGCTTTCTTT.

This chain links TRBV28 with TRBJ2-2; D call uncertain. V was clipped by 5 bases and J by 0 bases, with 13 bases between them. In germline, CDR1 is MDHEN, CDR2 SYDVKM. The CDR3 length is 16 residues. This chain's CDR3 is CASSPSHKANTGELFF. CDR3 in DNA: TGTGCCAGCAGTCCCTCGCATAAGGCGAACACCGGGGAGCTGTTTTTT.

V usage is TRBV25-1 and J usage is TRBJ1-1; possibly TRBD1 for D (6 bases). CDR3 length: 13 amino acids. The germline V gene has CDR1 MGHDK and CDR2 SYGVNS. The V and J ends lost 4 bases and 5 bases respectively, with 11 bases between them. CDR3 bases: TGTGCCAGCAGTGCAGGGGTGAGGACTGAAGCTTTCTTT. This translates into CASSAGVRTEAFF. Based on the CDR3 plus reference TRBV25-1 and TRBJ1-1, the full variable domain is EADIYQTPRYLVIGTGKKITLECSQTMGHDKMYWYQQDPGMELHLIHYSYGVNSTEKGDLSSESTVSRIRTEHFPLTLESARPSHTSQYLCASSAGVRTEAFFGQGTRLTVV.

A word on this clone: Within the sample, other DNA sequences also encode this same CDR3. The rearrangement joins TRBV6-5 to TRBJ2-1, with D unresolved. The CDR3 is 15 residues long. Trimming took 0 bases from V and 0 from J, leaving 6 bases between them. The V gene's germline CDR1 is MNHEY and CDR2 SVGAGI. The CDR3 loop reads CASSYSGSSYNEQFF. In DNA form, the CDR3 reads TGTGCCAGCAGTTACTCTGGCAGCTCCTACAATGAGCAGTTCTTC.

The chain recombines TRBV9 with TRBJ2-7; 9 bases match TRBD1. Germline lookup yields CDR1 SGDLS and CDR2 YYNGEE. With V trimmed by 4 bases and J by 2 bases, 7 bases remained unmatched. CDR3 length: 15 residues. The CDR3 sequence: CASSPRTGETYEQYF. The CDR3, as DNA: TGTGCCAGCAGCCCTCGGACAGGGGAAACCTACGAGCAGTACTTC.

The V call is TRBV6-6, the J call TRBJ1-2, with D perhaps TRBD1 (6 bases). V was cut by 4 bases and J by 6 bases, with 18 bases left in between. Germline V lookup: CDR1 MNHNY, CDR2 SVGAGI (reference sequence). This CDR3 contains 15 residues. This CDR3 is CASSSMGGLFDGYTF. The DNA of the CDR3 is TGTGCCAGCAGTTCCATGGGGGGCCTCTTCGATGGCTACACCTTC.

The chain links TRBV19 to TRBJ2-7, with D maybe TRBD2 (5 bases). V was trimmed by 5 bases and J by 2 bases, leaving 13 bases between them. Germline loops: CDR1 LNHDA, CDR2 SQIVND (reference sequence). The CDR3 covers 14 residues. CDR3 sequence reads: CASSPVGVAYEQYF. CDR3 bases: TGTGCCAGTAGTCCCGTGGGAGTGGCCTACGAGCAGTACTTC. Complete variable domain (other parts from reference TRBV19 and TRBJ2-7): DGGITQSPKYLFRKEGQNVTLSCEQNLNHDAMYWYRQDPGQGLRLIYYSQIVNDFQKGDIAEGYSVSREKKESFPLTVTSAQKNPTAFYLCASSPVGVAYEQYFGPGTRLTVT.

The CDR3 DNA reads as TGTGCCAGCAGTGCCTCGTTGGATGGCTACACCTTC. Protein product: CASSASLDGYTF. The V and J genes are TRBV25-1 and TRBJ1-2; no clear D. The CDR3 spans 12 residues. Germline assignment: CDR1 MGHDK and CDR2 SYGVNS. V lost 4 bases to trimming and J lost 6 bases, with 9 bases between them.

CDR3 nucleotides: TGTGCCAGCAGTGCCCGACTGACAGTTAATGAGCAGTTCTTC. Encoded protein: CASSARLTVNEQFF. This rearrangement joins TRBV27 to TRBJ2-1, with a tentative D call TRBD1 (5 bases). Germline V CDR1 and CDR2: MNHEY, SMNVEV (reference sequence). The CDR3 is made up of 14 amino acids. The germline V and J ends were trimmed by 5 bases and 7 bases, with 15 bases remaining between them.

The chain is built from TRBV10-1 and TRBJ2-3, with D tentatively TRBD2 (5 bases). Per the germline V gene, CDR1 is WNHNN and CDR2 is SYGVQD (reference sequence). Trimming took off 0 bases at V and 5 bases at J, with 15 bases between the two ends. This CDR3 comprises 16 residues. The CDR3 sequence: CASSESSGRRVDTQYF. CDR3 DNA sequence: TGCGCCAGCAGTGAGTCGAGTGGGAGACGAGTAGATACGCAGTATTTT.

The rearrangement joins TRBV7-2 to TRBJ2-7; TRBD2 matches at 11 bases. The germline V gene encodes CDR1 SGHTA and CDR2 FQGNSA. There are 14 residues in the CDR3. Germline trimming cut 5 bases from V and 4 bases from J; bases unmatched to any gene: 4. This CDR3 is CASSGLAGGYEQYF. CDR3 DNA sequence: TGTGCCAGCAGCGGGCTAGCGGGAGGTTACGAGCAGTACTTC.

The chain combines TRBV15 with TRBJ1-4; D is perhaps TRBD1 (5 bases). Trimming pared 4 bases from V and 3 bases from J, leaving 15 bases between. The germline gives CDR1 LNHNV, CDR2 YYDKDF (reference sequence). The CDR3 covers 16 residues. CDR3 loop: CATSKLPGSANEKLFF. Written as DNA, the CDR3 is TGTGCCACCAGCAAACTTCCAGGGTCGGCTAATGAAAAACTGTTTTTT.

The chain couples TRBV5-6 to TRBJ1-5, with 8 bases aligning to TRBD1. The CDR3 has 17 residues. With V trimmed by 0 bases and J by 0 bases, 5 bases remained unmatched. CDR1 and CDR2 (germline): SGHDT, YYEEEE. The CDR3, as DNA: TGTGCCAGCAGCTTGGATGGGACAGGACCTAGCAATCAGCCCCAGCATTTT. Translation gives CASSLDGTGPSNQPQHF. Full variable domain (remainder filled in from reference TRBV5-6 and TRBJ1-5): DAGVTQSPTHLIKTRGQQVTLRCSPKSGHDTVSWYQQALGQGPQFIFQYYEEEERQRGNFPDRFSGHQFPNYSSELNVNALLLGDSALYLCASSLDGTGPSNQPQHFGDGTRLSIL.

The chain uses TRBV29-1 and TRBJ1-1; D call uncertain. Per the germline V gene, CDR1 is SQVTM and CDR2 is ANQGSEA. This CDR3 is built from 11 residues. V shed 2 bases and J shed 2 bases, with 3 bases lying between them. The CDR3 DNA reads TGCAGCGTTGAAATTAACACTGAAGCTTTCTTT. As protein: CSVEINTEAFF.